This T cell receptor (beta chain) was sequenced during a study of T-cell memory formation after mild COVID-19. TCRdb passed the 5' RACE reads through MiXCR, listing each CDR3 protein once. Of approximately 350,000 distinct CDR3 sequences listed, 25% to 30% were seen once; the top ten hold around an eighth. The CDR3 has 15 residues. The junction had 5 bases not matched to a gene; V was cut back by 1 base and J by 3 bases. CDR1 and CDR2 (germline): MGHRA, YSYEKL. The sequenced sample consisted of PBMCs or a T cell subset sorted from them (not recorded which). This receptor was obtained from an adult woman who had mild COVID-19 (a few samples of this study predate the infection). Cell type and time point are not known. The rearrangement uses TRBV4-1 and TRBJ2-7, with 8 nucleotides matching TRBD1. The CDR3 reads CASSQGPGGHYEQYF. The CDR3 coding sequence is TGCGCCAGCAGCCAAGGTCCAGGGGGCCACTACGAGCAGTACTTC.